Listed here are 22 T cell receptor beta chains from one sample, sequenced in a study of cytomegalovirus exposure and HLA in healthy donors. Primers included in the PCR were 60 Vbeta and 13 Jbeta primers. Assay: immunoSEQ multiplex PCR; the TCRdb copy retains only in-frame clones and omits some. The sample shows about 130,000 clones, just over 70% of them seen only once. Sequencing input: PBMCs. Source of these receptors: an older woman in good health and CMV-seropositive.

The gene calls are TRBV2 and TRBJ2-1, with a possible D match to TRBD2 (6 bases). The CDR3 length is 17 residues. The V gene lost 5 bases and the J gene lost 9 bases, with 26 bases spanning the gap. Germline-derived CDR1 and CDR2 are SNHLY and FYNNEI. The CDR3 nucleotides are TGTGCCAGCAGTCTTATGCCGCTAGCGCAGGATCCTGGTGAGCAGTTCTTC. Its translation is CASSLMPLAQDPGEQFF.

This clone appeared a single time. The genes are TRBV7-9 and TRBJ1-1; weak D call: TRBD1 (6 bases). Per the germline V gene, CDR1 is SEHNR and CDR2 is FQNEAQ (reference sequence). V was cut by 5 bases and J by 0 bases, with 16 bases left in between. The CDR3 has 16 amino acids. The CDR3 coding sequence is TGTGCCAGCAGCCGACTAAACGGACAGATGAACACTGAAGCTTTCTTT. It specifies CASSRLNGQMNTEAFF.

The chain carries TRBV20-1 and TRBJ1-1, with a tentative D call TRBD1 (5 bases). CDR3 length equals 11 residues. Looked up from germline, CDR1 is DFQATT and CDR2 is SNEGSKA (reference sequence). V lost 5 bases and J lost 3, with 7 bases in between. CDR3: CSAPGDTEAFF. CDR3 sequence (DNA): TGCAGTGCTCCGGGGGACACTGAAGCTTTCTTT.

The sample holds a few counts of this clone. The V gene is TRBV15, the J gene TRBJ1-2; TRBD1 is a possible D gene (6 bases). V was pared by 3 bases and J by 4 bases, with 15 bases between. The CDR3 loop spans 15 amino acids. Germline CDR1 and CDR2: LNHNV and YYDKDF (reference sequence). CDR3 in amino acids: CATSSRQANPYGYTF. CDR3 sequence (DNA): TGTGCCACCAGCAGCCGACAGGCCAATCCCTATGGCTACACCTTC. The whole variable domain, filled in from reference TRBV15 and TRBJ1-2, reads DAMVIQNPRYQVTQFGKPVTLSCSQTLNHNVMYWYQQKSSQAPKLLFHYYDKDFNNEADTPDNFQSRRPNTSFCFLDIRSPGLGDTAMYLCATSSRQANPYGYTFGSGTRLTVV.

This rearrangement joins TRBV19 to TRBJ1-3, with D perhaps TRBD1 (6 bases). There are 14 residues in the CDR3. V was clipped by 9 bases and J by 3 bases, with 15 bases between them. Germline V gives CDR1 LNHDA, CDR2 SQIVND (reference sequence). CDR3 sequence: CASTTGIGGNTIYF. The CDR3 DNA follows: TGTGCCAGCACTACAGGGATTGGTGGAAACACCATATATTTT.

This clone occurred once. The chain is built from TRBV13 and TRBJ1-2; tentatively, D is TRBD1 (6 bases). The CDR3 sequence is 15 residues long. The ends were cut back, 3 bases at V and 8 bases at J, with 19 bases in the middle. The germline V gene encodes CDR1 PRHDT and CDR2 FYEKMQ (reference sequence). CDR3 loop: CASSFLEGEAGGYTF. The DNA for the CDR3 is TGTGCCAGCAGCTTTTTAGAGGGGGAAGCTGGAGGCTACACCTTC.

The CDR3 here is CASSPPGTGSPSEQYF. The CDR3 DNA sequence: TGTGCCAGCAGCCCGCCCGGGACAGGGAGCCCTTCCGAGCAGTACTTC. The rearrangement joins TRBV6-6 to TRBJ2-7, with 9 bases that match TRBD1. This CDR3 has 16 residues. The J segment lost 6 bases and the V segment lost 6 bases, leaving 15 bases of the junction unmatched. The V gene's germline CDR1 is MNHNY and CDR2 SVGAGI (reference sequence).

The genes are TRBV5-1 and TRBJ2-2; TRBD2 aligns across 7 bases. This CDR3 is 14 amino acids long. The V gene end was trimmed by 0 bases and the J gene end by 6 bases; junction bases not matched to a gene: 2. Per the germline V gene, CDR1 is SGHRS and CDR2 is YFSETQ. The CDR3 nucleotides are TGCGCCAGCAGCTTGGAGGCGGGGGCCGGGGAGCTGTTTTTT. Translation: CASSLEAGAGELFF.

This clone was detected once. This chain uses TRBV5-1 with TRBJ2-5; 10 nucleotides align to TRBD1. The CDR3 is made up of 16 amino acids. J was trimmed by 2 bases and V by 0 bases; bases with no gene match: 4. CDR1 is SGHRS, CDR2 YFSETQ, per germline. The chain's CDR3 is CASSLVGQGFQETQYF. CDR3 bases: TGCGCCAGCAGCTTGGTGGGACAGGGGTTTCAAGAGACCCAGTACTTC.

This chain uses TRBV12-5 with TRBJ2-7; 9 bases map to TRBD2. The V gene's germline CDR1 is LGHNT and CDR2 FRNRAP. This CDR3 is 16 amino acids long. V was pared by 3 bases and J by 5 bases, with 11 bases of the junction left unmatched. The CDR3: CASGFGGRGGLDEQYF. For the CDR3, the DNA is TGTGCTAGTGGTTTCGGCGGGAGGGGAGGCCTGGACGAGCAGTACTTC.

The J gene is TRBJ2-5, the V gene TRBV7-9; a weak D match, TRBD2 (5 bases). Trimming stripped 7 bases from V and 3 bases from J, with 15 bases between. The length of the CDR3 is 14 residues. Germline CDR1 is SEHNR and CDR2 is FQNEAQ (reference sequence). The CDR3 sequence: CASTETWGEETQYF. The CDR3 DNA reads TGTGCCAGCACCGAGACCTGGGGAGAAGAGACCCAGTACTTC.

This clone has just one count. The rearrangement uses TRBV15 and TRBJ1-4; D may be TRBD1 (5 bases). The germline V and J ends were trimmed by 6 bases and 9 bases, with 11 bases remaining between them. There are 12 residues in the CDR3. Germline CDR1 and CDR2: LNHNV and YYDKDF (reference sequence). CDR3 DNA: TGTGCCACCAGTACAGGTTCCAAAAAACTGTTTTTT. This sequence encodes CATSTGSKKLFF.

J is TRBJ2-7 and V is TRBV19; no clear D gene. Germline values: CDR1 LNHDA, CDR2 SQIVND (reference sequence). The CDR3 consists of 15 residues. V shed 4 bases and J shed 0 bases, with 13 bases lying between them. DNA for the CDR3: TGTGCCAGTAGTACAGGCTACCCCAACTCCTACGAGCAGTACTTC. Protein sequence: CASSTGYPNSYEQYF.

The chain links TRBV6-6 to TRBJ1-1; perhaps TRBD1 as D (5 bases). Germline-derived CDR1 and CDR2 are MNHNY and SVGAGI (reference sequence). This CDR3 has 14 amino acids. The V end was cut by 5 bases, the J end by 2 bases, with 12 bases between. CDR3 in amino acids: CASSPGGDNTEAFF. The CDR3 DNA reads as TGTGCCAGCAGTCCCGGGGGGGATAACACTGAAGCTTTCTTT.

The chain recombines TRBV7-9 with TRBJ1-2, with 8 bases fitting TRBD1. CDR3 length: 15 amino acids. J was trimmed by 6 bases and V by 3 bases; bases with no gene match: 9. The germline gives CDR1 SEHNR, CDR2 FQNEAQ (reference sequence). This CDR3 reads CASSLDLQGADGYTF. In DNA form, the CDR3 reads TGTGCCAGCAGCTTGGACCTTCAGGGGGCGGATGGCTACACCTTC.

The gene calls are TRBV5-1 and TRBJ1-2; 9 nucleotides match TRBD1. This CDR3 has 14 residues. The germline gives CDR1 SGHRS, CDR2 YFSETQ. V dropped 3 bases and J dropped 7; count of bases not matched to a gene: 7. CDR3 in DNA: TGCGCCAGCAGCTCGGACAGGGGAGCAAGTGGCTACACCTTC. This translates into CASSSDRGASGYTF.

This clone was counted between two and nine times. The sample holds other DNA sequences that translate to the same CDR3. The chain combines TRBV6-5 with TRBJ1-3; weak D call: TRBD1 (6 bases). Germline V gene lookup returns CDR1 MNHEY and CDR2 SVGAGI. The CDR3 covers 15 residues. V was trimmed by 0 bases and J by 3 bases, leaving 9 bases between them. The CDR3 DNA reads as TGTGCCAGCAGTTACTCGACAGGATTTGGAAACACCATATATTTT. Translated: CASSYSTGFGNTIYF.

This chain connects TRBV5-1 to TRBJ2-5, with a possible D match to TRBD2 (5 bases). The CDR3 contains 16 residues. The germline V gene encodes CDR1 SGHRS and CDR2 YFSETQ. The ends were cut back, 4 bases at V and 2 bases at J, with 18 bases in the middle. CDR3 sequence: CASSLSGGGFQETQYF. CDR3 DNA: TGCGCCAGCAGCCTCTCGGGCGGAGGATTTCAAGAGACCCAGTACTTC. The complete variable domain, with remaining parts taken from reference TRBV5-1 and TRBJ2-5, reads KAGVTQTPRYLIKTRGQQVTLSCSPISGHRSVSWYQQTPGQGLQFLFEYFSETQRNKGNFPGRFSGRQFSNSRSEMNVSTLELGDSALYLCASSLSGGGFQETQYFGPGTRLLVL.

This clone appeared a single time. The chain links TRBV6-5 to TRBJ1-2, with 10 bases matching TRBD1. The length of the CDR3 is 16 residues. Trimming at V came to 0 bases and at J to 5 bases, leaving 6 bases not matched to a gene. From germline, CDR1 is MNHEY and CDR2 SVGAGI. The CDR3 nucleotides read TGTGCCAGCAGTTACTCGACAGGGGGCGCGGGGTATGGCTACACCTTC. Amino acid sequence: CASSYSTGGAGYGYTF.

This chain joins TRBV11-2 and TRBJ1-1; D call uncertain. CDR1 SGHAT and CDR2 FQNNGV come from the germline V gene. The CDR3 runs 11 residues. V lost 5 bases, J lost 5 bases, and 6 bases lay in between. The CDR3 here is CASSGGTEAFF. CDR3 DNA: TGTGCCAGCAGCGGAGGGACTGAAGCTTTCTTT.

Worth noting for this clone: At one of its ends the junction is not consistent with the germline gene, which may arise from a read error. The chain links TRBV7-9 to TRBJ2-7; D is perhaps TRBD1 (6 bases). Germline lookup yields CDR1 SEHNR and CDR2 FQNEAQ (reference sequence). This CDR3 spans 12 amino acids. The CDR3 DNA reads TGTTCCAGCAGCTTAGAAGGGGGCGAGCAGTACTTC. Protein: CSSSLEGGEQYF.

In this sample, this clone turned up a few times. This chain joins TRBV27 and TRBJ2-7; tentatively, D is TRBD1 (5 bases). The CDR3 is made up of 14 amino acids. Germline loops: CDR1 MNHEY, CDR2 SMNVEV (reference sequence). The V end was cut by 2 bases, the J end by 2 bases, with 10 bases between. As DNA, the CDR3 is TGTGCCAGCAGTTTAGGCCGCAGGGCCTACGAGCAGTACTTC. Translation: CASSLGRRAYEQYF.